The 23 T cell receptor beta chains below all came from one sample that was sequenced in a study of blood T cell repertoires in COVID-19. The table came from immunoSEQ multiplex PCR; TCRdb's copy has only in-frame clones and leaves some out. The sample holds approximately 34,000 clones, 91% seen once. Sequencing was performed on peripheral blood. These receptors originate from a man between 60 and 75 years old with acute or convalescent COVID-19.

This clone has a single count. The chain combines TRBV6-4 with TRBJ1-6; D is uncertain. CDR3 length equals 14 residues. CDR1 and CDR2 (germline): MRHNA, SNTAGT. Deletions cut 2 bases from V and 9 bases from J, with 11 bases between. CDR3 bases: TGTGCCAGCAGTGACGGACCAGCGGGTTCACCCCTCCACTTT. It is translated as CASSDGPAGSPLHF.

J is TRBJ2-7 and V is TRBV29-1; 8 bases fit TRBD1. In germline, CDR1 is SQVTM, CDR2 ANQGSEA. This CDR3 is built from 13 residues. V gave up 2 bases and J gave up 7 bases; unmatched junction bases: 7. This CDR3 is CSVETGGPGEQYF. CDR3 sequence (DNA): TGCAGCGTTGAAACAGGGGGACCAGGGGAGCAGTACTTC.

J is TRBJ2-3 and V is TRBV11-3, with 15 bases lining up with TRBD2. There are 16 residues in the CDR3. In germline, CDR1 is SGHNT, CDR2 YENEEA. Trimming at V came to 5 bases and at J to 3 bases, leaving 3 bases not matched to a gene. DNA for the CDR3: TGTGCCAGCAGCCGCGGGACTAGCGGGAGGACAGATACGCAGTATTTT. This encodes CASSRGTSGRTDTQYF.

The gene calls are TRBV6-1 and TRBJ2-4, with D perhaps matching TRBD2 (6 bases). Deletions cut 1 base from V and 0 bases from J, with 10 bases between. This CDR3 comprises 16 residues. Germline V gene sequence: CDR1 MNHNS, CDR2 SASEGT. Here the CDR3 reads CASSEGWGLAKNIQYF. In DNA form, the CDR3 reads TGTGCCAGCAGTGAAGGTTGGGGACTAGCCAAAAACATTCAGTACTTC.

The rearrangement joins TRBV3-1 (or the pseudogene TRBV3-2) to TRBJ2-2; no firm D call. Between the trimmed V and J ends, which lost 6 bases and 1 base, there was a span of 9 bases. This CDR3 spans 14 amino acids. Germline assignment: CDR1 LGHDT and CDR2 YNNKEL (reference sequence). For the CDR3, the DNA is TGTGCCAGCAGTCCATCCGGGAACACCGGGGAGCTGTTTTTT. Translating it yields CASSPSGNTGELFF.

The CDR3 spells CASSEPYNYLNNEQFF. The DNA of the CDR3 is TGTGCCAGCAGTGAGCCTTACAACTATTTAAACAATGAGCAGTTCTTC. The chain joins TRBV6-1 to TRBJ2-1; no clear D gene. The CDR3 is made up of 16 amino acids. Trimming took off 3 bases at V and 5 bases at J, with 17 bases between the two ends. Germline CDR1 MNHNS, CDR2 SASEGT.

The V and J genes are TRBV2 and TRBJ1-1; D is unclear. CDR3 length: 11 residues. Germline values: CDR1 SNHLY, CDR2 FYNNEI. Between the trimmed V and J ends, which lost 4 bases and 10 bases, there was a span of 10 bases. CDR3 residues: CASSAEQLAFF. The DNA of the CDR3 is TGTGCCAGCAGTGCTGAGCAACTAGCTTTCTTT.

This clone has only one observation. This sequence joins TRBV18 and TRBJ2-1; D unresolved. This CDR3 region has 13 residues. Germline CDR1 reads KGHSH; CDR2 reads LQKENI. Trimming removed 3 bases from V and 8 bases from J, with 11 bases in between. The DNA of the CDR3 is TGTGCCAGCTCACCGGGTGAGGAAGATGAGCAGTTCTTC. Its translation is CASSPGEEDEQFF.

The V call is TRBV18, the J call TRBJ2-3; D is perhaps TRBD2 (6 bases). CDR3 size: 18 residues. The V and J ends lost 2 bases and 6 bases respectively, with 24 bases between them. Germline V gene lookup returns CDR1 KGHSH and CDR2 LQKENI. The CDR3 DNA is TGTGCCAGCTCACCAACTAGGCTAGCGCCCAGGAGGTCTGATACGCAGTATTTT. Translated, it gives CASSPTRLAPRRSDTQYF.

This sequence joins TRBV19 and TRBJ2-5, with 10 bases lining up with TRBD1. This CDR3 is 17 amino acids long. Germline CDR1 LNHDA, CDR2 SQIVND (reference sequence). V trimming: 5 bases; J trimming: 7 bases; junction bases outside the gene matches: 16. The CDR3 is CASSPGQGRVYGGTQYF. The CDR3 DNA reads TGTGCCAGTAGTCCGGGACAGGGGAGGGTCTATGGGGGGACCCAGTACTTC.

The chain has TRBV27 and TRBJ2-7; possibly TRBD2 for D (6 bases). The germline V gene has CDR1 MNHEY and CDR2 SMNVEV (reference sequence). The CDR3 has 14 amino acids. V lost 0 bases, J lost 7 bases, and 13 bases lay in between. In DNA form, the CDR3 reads TGTGCCAGCAGTTTATCGATAAGGGCGGGGGAGCAGTACGTC. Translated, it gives CASSLSIRAGEQYV.

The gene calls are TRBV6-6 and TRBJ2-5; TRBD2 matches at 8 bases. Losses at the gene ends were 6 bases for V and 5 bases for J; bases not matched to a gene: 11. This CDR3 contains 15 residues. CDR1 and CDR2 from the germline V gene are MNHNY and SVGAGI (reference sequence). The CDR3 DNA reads TGTGCCAGCAGAAAAGCGGGAGACTTTGGGGAGACCCAGTACTTC. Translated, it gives CASRKAGDFGETQYF.

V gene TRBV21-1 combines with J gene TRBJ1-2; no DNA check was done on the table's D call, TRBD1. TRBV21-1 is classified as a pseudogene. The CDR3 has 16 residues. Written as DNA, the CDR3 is TGTGCCAGCAGCAAAGTACTGACAGGCGGTGGCTATGGCTACACCTTC. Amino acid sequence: CASSKVLTGGGYGYTF.

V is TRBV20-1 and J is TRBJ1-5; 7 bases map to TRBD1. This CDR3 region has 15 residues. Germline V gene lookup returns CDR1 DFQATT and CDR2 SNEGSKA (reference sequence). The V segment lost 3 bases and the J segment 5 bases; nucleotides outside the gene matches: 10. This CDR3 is CSASRADRVDQPQHF. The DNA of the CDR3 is TGCAGTGCTAGTAGGGCCGACAGGGTTGATCAGCCCCAGCATTTT.

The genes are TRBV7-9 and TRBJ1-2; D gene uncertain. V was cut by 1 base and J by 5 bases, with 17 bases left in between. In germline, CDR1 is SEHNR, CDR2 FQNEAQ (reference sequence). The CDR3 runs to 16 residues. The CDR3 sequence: CASSLVPISRLYGYTF. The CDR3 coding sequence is TGTGCCAGCAGCTTAGTCCCCATCTCAAGACTATATGGCTACACCTTC.

The CDR3 bases are TGTGCCAGCAACCCCGGAGTGACAGATACGCAGTATTTT. It codes for CASNPGVTDTQYF. This chain connects TRBV9 to TRBJ2-3; D ambiguous. The CDR3 extends over 13 amino acids. V dropped 6 bases and J dropped 3 bases, with 11 bases sitting between them. The V gene's germline CDR1 is SGDLS and CDR2 YYNGEE.

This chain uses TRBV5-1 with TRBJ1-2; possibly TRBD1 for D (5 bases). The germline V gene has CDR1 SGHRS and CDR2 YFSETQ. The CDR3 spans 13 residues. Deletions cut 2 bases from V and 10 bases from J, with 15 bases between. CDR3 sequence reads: CASSFQQQGAYTF. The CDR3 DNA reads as TGCGCCAGCAGCTTCCAGCAGCAAGGGGCCTACACCTTC.

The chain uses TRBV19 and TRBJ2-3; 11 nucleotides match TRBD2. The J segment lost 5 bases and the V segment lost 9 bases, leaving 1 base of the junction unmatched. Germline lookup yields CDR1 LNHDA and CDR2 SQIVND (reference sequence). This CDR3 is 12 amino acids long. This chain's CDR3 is CARLAGEDTQYF. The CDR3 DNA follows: TGTGCCAGACTAGCGGGAGAAGATACGCAGTATTTT.

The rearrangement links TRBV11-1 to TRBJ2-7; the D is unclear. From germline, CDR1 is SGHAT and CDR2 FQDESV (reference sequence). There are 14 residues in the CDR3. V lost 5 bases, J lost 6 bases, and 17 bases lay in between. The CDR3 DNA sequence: TGTGCCAGCAGCCCCTTCATTCCTTTGGCCGAGCAGTACTTC. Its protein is CASSPFIPLAEQYF.

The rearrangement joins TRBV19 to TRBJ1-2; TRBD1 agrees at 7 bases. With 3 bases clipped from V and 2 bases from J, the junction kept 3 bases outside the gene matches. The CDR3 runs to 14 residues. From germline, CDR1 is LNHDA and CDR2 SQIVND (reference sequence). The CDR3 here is CASSISRGNYGYTF. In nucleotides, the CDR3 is TGTGCCAGTAGTATCTCCAGGGGGAACTATGGCTACACCTTC.

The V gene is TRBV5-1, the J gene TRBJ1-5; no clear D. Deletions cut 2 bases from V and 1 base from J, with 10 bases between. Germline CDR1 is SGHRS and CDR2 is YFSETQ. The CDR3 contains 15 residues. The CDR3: CASSLGPGSNQPQHF. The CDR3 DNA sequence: TGCGCCAGCAGCTTAGGACCGGGGAGCAATCAGCCCCAGCATTTT.

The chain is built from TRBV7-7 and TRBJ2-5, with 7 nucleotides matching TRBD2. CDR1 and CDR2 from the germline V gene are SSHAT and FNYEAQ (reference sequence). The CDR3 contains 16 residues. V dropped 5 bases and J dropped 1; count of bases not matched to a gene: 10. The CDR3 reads CASSPSKGGGQETQYF. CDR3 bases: TGTGCCAGCAGCCCCTCTAAAGGCGGGGGCCAAGAGACCCAGTACTTC.

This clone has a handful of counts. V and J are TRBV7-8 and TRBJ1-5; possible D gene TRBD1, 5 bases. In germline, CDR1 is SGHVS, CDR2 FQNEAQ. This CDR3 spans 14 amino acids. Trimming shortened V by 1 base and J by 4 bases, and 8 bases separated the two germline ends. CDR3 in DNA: TGTGCCAGCAGCTTAGGCAGGGCAAATCAGCCCCAGCATTTT. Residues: CASSLGRANQPQHF.